The sequence of this T cell receptor beta chain was determined in a study of Graves' ophthalmopathy and Graves' hyperthyroidism. RNA transcripts served as template for amplifying TCR beta CDR3 sequences. The first round was an RT-PCR with HTBI primers, and the second round was a multiplex PCR. TCRdb reprocessed the multiplex PCR reads via MiXCR and lists one record per CDR3 protein. The sample has 300,000 to 400,000 distinct CDR3 sequences; under 20% are singletons. In germline, CDR1 is DFQATT, CDR2 SNEGSKA (reference sequence). V dropped 3 bases and J dropped 10 bases, with 13 bases sitting between them. CDR3 length: 13 amino acids. Researchers turned away patients with other autoimmune diseases, uncontrolled infections, pregnancy or lactation. Many counts were recorded for this clonotype.

The V and J genes are TRBV20-1 and TRBJ1-6; weak D call: TRBD1 (5 bases). The specimen was peripheral blood. The receptor comes from an adult man with Graves' ophthalmopathy. The CDR3 spells CSASQGPESPLHF. CDR3 DNA sequence: TGCAGTGCTAGCCAGGGACCAGAGTCACCCCTCCACTTT.